These 4 T cell receptor beta chains were all obtained from the same sample, sequenced in a study of cytomegalovirus exposure and HLA in healthy donors. Sequencing used immunoSEQ multiplex PCR; TCRdb keeps in-frame clones, though not all of them. The profile covers 200,000 or so clones, with roughly 82% appearing a single time and over 10% taken by the ten largest. The sequenced sample was PBMCs. Source of these receptors: a woman under 40 in good health and CMV-seropositive.

V and J are TRBV6-5 and TRBJ2-7, with D possibly matching TRBD2 (6 bases). Trimming removed 8 bases from V and 1 base from J, with 9 bases in between. The CDR3 sequence is 12 residues long. Germline V lookup: CDR1 MNHEY, CDR2 SVGAGI. As DNA, the CDR3 is TGTGCCAGCCGGGACTCTTCCTACGAGCAGTACTTC. This gives the protein CASRDSSYEQYF.

This clone showed up just once. The chain is built from TRBV19 and TRBJ1-5; the D gene is possibly TRBD1 (6 bases). CDR3 length equals 15 residues. Germline CDR1 and CDR2: LNHDA and SQIVND (reference sequence). The germline V and J ends were trimmed by 7 bases and 2 bases, with 15 bases remaining between them. CDR3 bases: TGTGCCAGTATTCAAGGCAGGGGAGGCAATCAGCCCCAGCATTTT. This encodes CASIQGRGGNQPQHF.

DNA for the CDR3: TGTGCCAGTAGGGGGGGGGCCAAGCTCTCCGCCGGAATGGCCCAGCATTTT. Its translation is CASRGGAKLSAGMAQHF. This sequence joins TRBV19 and TRBJ1-5, with D perhaps matching TRBD1 (6 bases). CDR3 size: 17 residues. The germline V gene has CDR1 LNHDA and CDR2 SQIVND (reference sequence). V was shortened by 6 bases and J by 11 bases, with 29 bases between the two germline ends. Filled out from reference TRBV19 and TRBJ1-5, the complete variable domain reads DGGITQSPKYLFRKEGQNVTLSCEQNLNHDAMYWYRQDPGQGLRLIYYSQIVNDFQKGDIAEGYSVSREKKESFPLTVTSAQKNPTAFYLCASRGGAKLSAGMAQHFGDGTRLSIL.

V usage is TRBV15 and J usage is TRBJ1-5; no reliable D call. Trimming removed 3 bases at V and 7 bases at J, with 13 bases between. Germline V gene lookup returns CDR1 LNHNV and CDR2 YYDKDF (reference sequence). This CDR3 is built from 14 residues. The CDR3 sequence: CATSSRGLVQPQHF. In nucleotides, the CDR3 is TGTGCCACCAGCAGCCGAGGATTGGTACAGCCCCAGCATTTT.